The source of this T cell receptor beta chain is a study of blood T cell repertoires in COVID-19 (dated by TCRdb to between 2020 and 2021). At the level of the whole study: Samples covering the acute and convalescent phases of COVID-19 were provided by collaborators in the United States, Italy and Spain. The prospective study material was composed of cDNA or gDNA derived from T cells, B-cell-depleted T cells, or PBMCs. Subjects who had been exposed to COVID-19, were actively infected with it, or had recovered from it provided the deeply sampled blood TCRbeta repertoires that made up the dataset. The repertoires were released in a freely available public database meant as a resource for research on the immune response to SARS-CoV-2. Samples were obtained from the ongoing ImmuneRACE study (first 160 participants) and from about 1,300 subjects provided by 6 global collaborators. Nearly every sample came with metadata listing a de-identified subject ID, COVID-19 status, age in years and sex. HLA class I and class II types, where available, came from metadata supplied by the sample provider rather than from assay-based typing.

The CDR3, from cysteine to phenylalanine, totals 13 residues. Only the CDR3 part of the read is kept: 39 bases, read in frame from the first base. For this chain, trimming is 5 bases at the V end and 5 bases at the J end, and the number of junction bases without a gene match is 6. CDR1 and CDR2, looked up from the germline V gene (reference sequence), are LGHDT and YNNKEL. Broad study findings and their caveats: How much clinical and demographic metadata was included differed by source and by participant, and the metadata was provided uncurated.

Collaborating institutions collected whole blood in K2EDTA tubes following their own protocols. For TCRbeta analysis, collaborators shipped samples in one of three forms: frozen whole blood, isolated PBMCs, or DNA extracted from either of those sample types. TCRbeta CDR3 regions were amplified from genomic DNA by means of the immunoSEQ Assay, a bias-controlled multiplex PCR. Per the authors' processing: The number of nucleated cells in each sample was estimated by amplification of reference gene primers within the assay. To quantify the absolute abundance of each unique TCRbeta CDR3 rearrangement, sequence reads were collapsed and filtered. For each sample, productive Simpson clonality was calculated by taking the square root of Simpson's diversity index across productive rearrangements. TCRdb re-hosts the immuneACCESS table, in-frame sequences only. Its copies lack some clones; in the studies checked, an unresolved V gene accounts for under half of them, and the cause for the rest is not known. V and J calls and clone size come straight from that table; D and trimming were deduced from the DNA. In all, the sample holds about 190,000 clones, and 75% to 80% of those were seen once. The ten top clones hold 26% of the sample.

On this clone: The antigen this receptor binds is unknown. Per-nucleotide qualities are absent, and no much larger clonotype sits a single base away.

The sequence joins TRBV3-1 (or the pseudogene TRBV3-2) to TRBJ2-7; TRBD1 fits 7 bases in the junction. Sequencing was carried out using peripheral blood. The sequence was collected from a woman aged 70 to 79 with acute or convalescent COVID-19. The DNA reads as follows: TGTGCCAGCAGCTTTAACAGGGGTAACGAGCAGTACTTC. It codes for CASSFNRGNEQYF.